These 31 T cell receptor beta chains were all obtained from the same sample, sequenced in a study of cytomegalovirus exposure and HLA in healthy donors. PCR amplification relied on 60 Vbeta primers (plus 13 Jbeta primers). The assay was immunoSEQ multiplex PCR, and TCRdb's table has in-frame clones only and misses some. Here the sample spans about 120,000 clones, 75% to 85% being singletons. Specimen: PBMCs. The receptors shown here come from a man under 40 in good health and CMV-seropositive.

The genes are TRBV9 and TRBJ2-1, with 9 bases identical to TRBD1. The germline V gene has CDR1 SGDLS and CDR2 YYNGEE. The V segment lost 0 bases and the J segment 10 bases; nucleotides outside the gene matches: 5. The CDR3 is 14 amino acids. The CDR3, as DNA: TGTGCCAGCAGCGTAGGGACAGGGGTGAGGGAGCAGTTCTTC. Protein sequence: CASSVGTGVREQFF.

J is TRBJ1-6 and V is TRBV5-1; no firm D call. Germline V gene data show CDR1 as SGHRS and CDR2 as YFSETQ. Trimming cost V 0 bases and J 1 base, with 11 bases left between them. This CDR3 spans 17 amino acids. The CDR3 coding sequence is TGCGCCAGCAGCTTGGTAGAGGGCGGATCCTATAATTCACCCCTCCACTTT. Its translation: CASSLVEGGSYNSPLHF.

This chain uses TRBV6-5 with TRBJ2-4; the match to TRBD2 covers 7 bases. The CDR3 covers 15 residues. Germline CDR1 reads MNHEY; CDR2 reads SVGAGI. After removal of 6 bases from V and 3 bases from J, the junction contained 8 bases not matched to a gene. CDR3: CASSRKGRGKNIQYF. CDR3 DNA: TGTGCCAGCAGCCGAAAGGGGAGGGGCAAAAACATTCAGTACTTC.

V gene TRBV15 combines with J gene TRBJ1-2, with 9 bases fitting TRBD1. The germline gives CDR1 LNHNV, CDR2 YYDKDF (reference sequence). Trimming at V came to 1 base and at J to 3 bases, leaving 6 bases not matched to a gene. The length of the CDR3 is 16 residues. The CDR3 DNA reads as TGTGCCACCAGCAGAGGGGGACAGGGAGTTCACTATGGCTACACCTTC. Residues: CATSRGGQGVHYGYTF. Supplemented by reference TRBV15 and TRBJ1-2, the full variable domain reads DAMVIQNPRYQVTQFGKPVTLSCSQTLNHNVMYWYQQKSSQAPKLLFHYYDKDFNNEADTPDNFQSRRPNTSFCFLDIRSPGLGDTAMYLCATSRGGQGVHYGYTFGSGTRLTVV.

This sequence joins TRBV6-1 and TRBJ1-1, with 8 bases lining up with TRBD1. V trimming: 6 bases; J trimming: 5 bases; junction bases outside the gene matches: 5. Per germline, CDR1 MNHNS and CDR2 SASEGT. This CDR3 region has 13 residues. The CDR3 bases are TGTGCCAGCAGCCGACAGGGGCGTACTGAAGCTTTCTTT. It codes for CASSRQGRTEAFF.

The chain uses TRBV20-1 and TRBJ1-1; the match to TRBD1 covers 10 bases. This CDR3 spans 11 amino acids. Per germline, CDR1 DFQATT and CDR2 SNEGSKA (reference sequence). Germline trimming cut 5 bases from V and 10 bases from J; bases unmatched to any gene: 4. The CDR3 is CSASRQGAAFF. As DNA, the CDR3 is TGCAGTGCTTCTCGACAGGGGGCAGCTTTCTTT.

CDR3 DNA: TGTGCCAGCTGGGAGGCGGGGGCCGAGCAGTTCTTC. This encodes CASWEAGAEQFF. This chain links TRBV27 with TRBJ2-1, with D possibly TRBD2 on 7 matching bases. The germline CDR1 and CDR2 sequences are MNHEY and SMNVEV (reference sequence). The CDR3 spans 12 residues. Between the trimmed V and J ends, which lost 8 bases and 10 bases, there was a span of 15 bases.

The chain carries TRBV6-5 and TRBJ2-7; D is uncertain. Germline CDR1 and CDR2: MNHEY and SVGAGI. V was cut by 4 bases and J by 3 bases, with 10 bases left in between. This CDR3 has 13 amino acids. The CDR3 DNA follows: TGTGCCAGCAGTTTCGACACAAACTACGAGCAGTACTTC. This sequence encodes CASSFDTNYEQYF.

The chain is built from TRBV4-1 and TRBJ2-5; 9 bases are shared with TRBD1. The DNA end lines up better with TRBJ2-7; the J call may be wrong. The CDR3 runs to 17 residues. Germline loops: CDR1 MGHRA, CDR2 YSYEKL. The DNA for the CDR3 is TGCGCCAGCAGCCAAGTGTACTCCGGGGACAGGGCCTACGAGCAGTACTTC. It translates to CASSQVYSGDRAYEQYF.

This rearrangement joins TRBV29-1 to TRBJ2-7; 10 bases align to TRBD2. This CDR3 comprises 14 residues. Germline lookup yields CDR1 SQVTM and CDR2 ANQGSEA. V lost 4 bases to trimming and J lost 3 bases; unmatched junction nucleotides: 6. Here the CDR3 reads CSVAQLAGSYEQYF. CDR3 nucleotide sequence: TGCAGCGTTGCCCAACTAGCGGGGAGCTACGAGCAGTACTTC.

This clone has ten or more counts. The genes are TRBV19 and TRBJ2-7; weak D call: TRBD1 (5 bases). This CDR3 comprises 13 residues. Germline lookup yields CDR1 LNHDA and CDR2 SQIVND (reference sequence). Trimming shortened V by 7 bases and J by 0 bases, and 10 bases separated the two germline ends. The CDR3 DNA reads TGTGCCAGTAAACAGGACGGCTCCTACGAGCAGTACTTC. This translates into CASKQDGSYEQYF.

This clone was seen a single time. The rearrangement uses TRBV4-1 and TRBJ1-3; D possibly corresponds to TRBD1 (5 bases). The CDR3 totals 17 residues. Per germline, CDR1 MGHRA and CDR2 YSYEKL. With 3 bases removed from V and 3 bases from J, the gap between germline ends came to 18 bases. The CDR3 protein is CASSHAFLGRYGNTIYF. CDR3 DNA: TGCGCCAGCAGCCACGCCTTCTTGGGGCGATATGGAAACACCATATATTTT.

This chain joins TRBV7-8 and TRBJ1-1, with D possibly being TRBD1 (5 bases). Deletions cut 0 bases from V and 2 bases from J, with 16 bases between. CDR3 length: 17 residues. Germline values: CDR1 SGHVS, CDR2 FQNEAQ. The DNA of the CDR3 is TGTGCCAGCAGCTTAGCGGTGACGCCAGGGCCCAACACTGAAGCTTTCTTT. Its translation is CASSLAVTPGPNTEAFF.

This clone was observed a few times. V usage is TRBV18 and J usage is TRBJ2-7, with 10 bases fitting TRBD1. The CDR3 has 15 amino acids. The V gene end was trimmed by 0 bases and the J gene end by 4 bases; junction bases not matched to a gene: 3. Germline CDR1 and CDR2: KGHSH and LQKENI. Here the CDR3 reads CASSPPPGQGYEQYF. The CDR3 bases are TGTGCCAGCTCACCACCGCCGGGACAGGGGTACGAGCAGTACTTC.

A few counts support this clone. This sequence joins TRBV29-1 and TRBJ1-1, with D tentatively TRBD1 (6 bases). The germline gives CDR1 SQVTM, CDR2 ANQGSEA. The CDR3 has 12 amino acids. Between the trimmed V and J ends, which lost 0 bases and 14 bases, there was a span of 16 bases. DNA for the CDR3: TGCAGCGTTGAAGAACCCCGGGACACCAACTTCTTT. This translates into CSVEEPRDTNFF.

The chain carries TRBV19 and TRBJ2-7, with 9 bases aligning to TRBD1. The CDR3 extends over 16 amino acids. The germline gives CDR1 LNHDA, CDR2 SQIVND (reference sequence). J was trimmed by 3 bases and V by 3 bases; bases with no gene match: 9. The CDR3 spells CASSIPAGQGIYEQYF. CDR3 sequence (DNA): TGTGCCAGTAGTATCCCGGCGGGACAGGGAATCTACGAGCAGTACTTC.

This sequence joins TRBV4-1 and TRBJ2-2, with 9 bases aligning to TRBD1. Germline CDR1 MGHRA, CDR2 YSYEKL. The CDR3 sequence is 15 residues long. The junction had 5 bases not matched to a gene; V was cut back by 4 bases and J by 5 bases. This CDR3 reads CASSRGQGMTGELFF. As DNA, the CDR3 is TGCGCCAGCAGCCGGGGACAGGGTATGACCGGGGAGCTGTTTTTT.

The chain has TRBV19 and TRBJ2-7; TRBD2 aligns across 14 bases. Per the germline V gene, CDR1 is LNHDA and CDR2 is SQIVND (reference sequence). The J segment lost 9 bases and the V segment lost 9 bases, leaving 16 bases of the junction unmatched. The CDR3 is 16 amino acids. CDR3 nucleotides: TGTGCCAGCTCGGGACTAGCGGGGGCCCGGGATTTGGTGCAGTACTTC. Protein product: CASSGLAGARDLVQYF.

The rearrangement joins TRBV2 to TRBJ2-2, with D possibly being TRBD1 (5 bases). CDR3 length equals 14 residues. The germline CDR1 and CDR2 sequences are SNHLY and FYNNEI. Trimming removed 2 bases at V and 4 bases at J, with 8 bases between. The CDR3 sequence: CASSENGATGELFF. Written as DNA, the CDR3 is TGTGCCAGCAGTGAAAATGGGGCCACCGGGGAGCTGTTTTTT.

This clone occurred a few times. This sequence joins TRBV4-1 and TRBJ2-5, with 13 bases identical to TRBD2. V shed 2 bases, J shed 5 bases, and the junction held 14 bases outside the gene matches. The CDR3 is 19 amino acids. Germline assignment: CDR1 MGHRA and CDR2 YSYEKL. CDR3 sequence: CASSQWTSGGRVPAETQYF. The CDR3 DNA reads TGCGCCAGCAGCCAATGGACTAGCGGGGGAAGAGTACCAGCTGAGACCCAGTACTTC.

This clone was seen only once. The chain joins TRBV9 to TRBJ1-4; D is possibly TRBD1 (6 bases). This CDR3 spans 15 amino acids. Germline V lookup: CDR1 SGDLS, CDR2 YYNGEE. Trimming took off 4 bases at V and 8 bases at J, with 18 bases between the two ends. CDR3 sequence reads: CASSPQGSYEEKLFF. Here the CDR3 DNA reads TGTGCCAGCAGCCCTCAGGGGTCCTATGAGGAAAAACTGTTTTTT. The full variable domain, completed using reference TRBV9 and TRBJ1-4, is DSGVTQTPKHLITATGQRVTLRCSPRSGDLSVYWYQQSLDQGLQFLIQYYNGEERAKGNILERFSAQQFPDLHSELNLSSLELGDSALYFCASSPQGSYEEKLFFGSGTQLSVL.

This chain uses TRBV6-5 with TRBJ2-6; D remains ambiguous. Germline-derived CDR1 and CDR2 are MNHEY and SVGAGI. This CDR3 contains 12 residues. Trimming shortened V by 11 bases and J by 0 bases, and 5 bases separated the two germline ends. This CDR3 is CASGSGANVLTF. The CDR3 nucleotides read TGTGCCTCGGGCTCTGGGGCCAACGTCCTGACTTTC.

The genes are TRBV11-2 and TRBJ2-1; a weak D match, TRBD2 (6 bases). Germline V CDR1 and CDR2: SGHAT, FQNNGV. Trimming cost V 7 bases and J 0 bases, with 10 bases left between them. The CDR3 consists of 14 residues. The chain's CDR3 is CASKEGTSYNEQFF. CDR3 DNA sequence: TGTGCCAGCAAGGAGGGGACCTCCTACAATGAGCAGTTCTTC.

The chain joins TRBV29-1 to TRBJ2-5; a possible D gene is TRBD2 (6 bases). The length of the CDR3 is 14 residues. Germline values: CDR1 SQVTM, CDR2 ANQGSEA. V lost 6 bases and J 5 bases, leaving 19 bases between the germline ends. CDR3 nucleotides: TGCAGCGTCGAAAGAGCTGGAGGAGGGGAGACCCAGTACTTC. It is translated as CSVERAGGGETQYF.

The chain joins TRBV6-4 to TRBJ2-6, with D possibly being TRBD2 (5 bases). Trimming stripped 2 bases from V and 0 bases from J, with 5 bases between. There are 15 residues in the CDR3. CDR1 is MRHNA, CDR2 SNTAGT, per germline. CDR3 in amino acids: CASSDTSSGANVLTF. Here the CDR3 DNA reads TGTGCCAGCAGTGACACTAGCTCTGGGGCCAACGTCCTGACTTTC.

The gene calls are TRBV7-8 and TRBJ1-1; TRBD1 matches 9 bases. From germline, CDR1 is SGHVS and CDR2 FQNEAQ. The CDR3 has 16 residues. With 6 bases clipped from V and 4 bases from J, the junction kept 12 bases outside the gene matches. The CDR3 DNA sequence: TGTGCCAGCAGGGACAGGGGTATAGCGGTTCCCACTGAAGCTTTCTTT. Protein product: CASRDRGIAVPTEAFF.

The V and J genes are TRBV5-6 and TRBJ1-2; D gene ambiguous. The germline V and J ends were trimmed by 4 bases and 1 base, with 11 bases remaining between them. CDR1 SGHDT and CDR2 YYEEEE come from the germline V gene. This CDR3 has 14 residues. This CDR3 reads CASSVPGYNYGYTF. CDR3 DNA sequence: TGTGCCAGCAGCGTTCCGGGATATAACTATGGCTACACCTTC.

The chain has TRBV4-1 and TRBJ1-1; D ambiguous. V gave up 8 bases and J gave up 7 bases, with 20 bases separating them. Germline CDR1 is MGHRA and CDR2 is YSYEKL. The CDR3 is made up of 14 amino acids. The CDR3 sequence: CASHSGGLGSEAFF. For the CDR3, the DNA is TGCGCCAGCCACTCAGGAGGGTTGGGGAGTGAAGCTTTCTTT.

The chain is built from TRBV9 and TRBJ2-5; 7 bases align to TRBD1. In germline, CDR1 is SGDLS, CDR2 YYNGEE. After removal of 0 bases from V and 3 bases from J, the junction contained 2 bases not matched to a gene. This CDR3 has 14 residues. CDR3 nucleotide sequence: TGTGCCAGCAGCGTAGGAGGGGGCGAAGAGACCCAGTACTTC. It translates to CASSVGGGEETQYF.

The chain joins TRBV7-6 to TRBJ2-7; the match to TRBD1 covers 7 bases. Germline values: CDR1 SGHVS, CDR2 FNYEAQ. J was trimmed by 2 bases and V by 2 bases; bases with no gene match: 9. This CDR3 comprises 16 residues. CDR3 sequence: CASSLSRQGAAYEQYF. The CDR3 DNA reads as TGTGCCAGCAGCTTATCAAGACAGGGTGCAGCCTACGAGCAGTACTTC.

This sequence joins TRBV6-5 and TRBJ2-7; the D gene is possibly TRBD2 (5 bases). CDR1 and CDR2 (germline): MNHEY, SVGAGI. V dropped 7 bases and J dropped 7 bases, with 17 bases sitting between them. CDR3 size: 13 residues. The CDR3 loop reads CASTRPESGEQYF. The CDR3 region has the DNA TGTGCCAGCACCCGACCCGAATCGGGGGAGCAGTACTTC.